Below, 30 T cell receptor beta chains from the same sample are listed, as sequenced in a study of human T cells and chemical hapten exposure. TCRdb reprocessed the RACE reads with MiXCR, giving one entry per CDR3 protein. The sample has approximately 77,000 distinct CDR3 sequences, 7% to 8% seen once. Documented time point: patch test 1, 2 weeks after DPC sensitization. Stated treatment: therapeutic diphenylcyclopropenone sensitization with weekly scalp DPC. Material: whole blood, obtained in connection with sensitization to the hapten diphenylcyclopropenone (DPC). The receptors here all came from a woman aged 25 to 45 with alopecia areata. Some clones in this sample may be carry-over from other donors' samples.

This clonotype was seen only a few times. This rearrangement joins TRBV5-1 to TRBJ1-1; D may be TRBD1 (6 bases). The CDR3 totals 12 residues. CDR1 is SGHRS, CDR2 YFSETQ, per germline. V lost 4 bases to trimming and J lost 11 bases, with 15 bases between them. CDR3: CASSERGFRAFF. CDR3 DNA: TGCGCCAGCAGCGAGAGGGGGTTCCGGGCTTTCTTT.

This clonotype appeared many times. The chain joins TRBV6-2 or TRBV6-3 to TRBJ2-7; perhaps TRBD1 as D (6 bases). Deletions cut 2 bases from V and 6 bases from J, with 8 bases between. The CDR3 has 12 amino acids. Germline V gene sequence: CDR1 MNHEY, CDR2 SVGEGT. The CDR3 DNA is TGTGCCAGCAGTTACCGAGGGGGCGAGCAGTACTTC. As protein: CASSYRGGEQYF.

This clonotype appeared many times. The V and J genes are TRBV10-3 and TRBJ2-1, with D unresolved. This CDR3 has 13 residues. The germline CDR1 and CDR2 sequences are ENHRY and SYGVKD. Trimming pared 6 bases from V and 4 bases from J, leaving 10 bases between. The CDR3 reads CAIRTTVYNEQFF. CDR3 coding DNA: TGTGCCATCAGAACAACGGTTTACAATGAGCAGTTCTTC.

The chain couples TRBV3-1 to TRBJ2-1; TRBD2 matches 15 bases. Germline CDR1 LGHDT, CDR2 YNNKEL (reference sequence). Losses at the gene ends were 4 bases for V and 12 bases for J; bases not matched to a gene: 7. The CDR3 length is 15 residues. The CDR3 DNA reads TGTGCCAGCAGCCCCGGACTAGCGGGGGGGACTCGGCAGTTCTTC. Translated, it gives CASSPGLAGGTRQFF.

This clonotype was counted a few times. The chain employs TRBV7-6 and TRBJ1-6; maybe TRBD1 (5 bases). V was pared by 1 base and J by 10 bases, with 17 bases between. CDR3 length: 16 amino acids. Germline V CDR1 and CDR2: SGHVS, FNYEAQ. The CDR3 here is CASSLGDGAGRSPLHF. CDR3 nucleotide sequence: TGTGCCAGCAGCTTAGGAGATGGGGCCGGTAGGTCACCCCTCCACTTT.

A few counts support this clonotype. The chain couples TRBV5-1 to TRBJ2-3; D is unresolved. There are 16 residues in the CDR3. V lost 0 bases and J lost 2, with 13 bases in between. CDR1 is SGHRS, CDR2 YFSETQ, per germline. DNA of the CDR3: TGCGCCAGCAGCTTGGCCGTTAGTGTGGCCACAGATACGCAGTATTTT. Amino acids: CASSLAVSVATDTQYF.

The rearrangement links TRBV7-9 to TRBJ2-7; possibly TRBD2 for D (7 bases). The V and J ends lost 1 base and 6 bases respectively, with 13 bases between them. Germline CDR1 reads SEHNR; CDR2 reads FQNEAQ (reference sequence). The CDR3 covers 14 residues. For the CDR3, the DNA is TGTGCCAGCAGCTTAGTGGGGGGGCTGCGCGAGCAGTACTTC. It codes for CASSLVGGLREQYF.

This clonotype appeared many times. The chain carries TRBV7-2 and TRBJ2-1; TRBD2 agrees at 10 bases. V lost 1 base, J lost 6 bases, and 12 bases stayed unmatched. The germline V gene has CDR1 SGHTA and CDR2 FQGNSA. The CDR3 extends over 18 amino acids. In DNA, the CDR3 is TGTGCCAGCAGCTTAGTAGTTACTAGCGGGACCAAAACCAATGAGCAGTTCTTC. It yields the protein CASSLVVTSGTKTNEQFF.

This clonotype occurred many times. This chain links TRBV10-3 with TRBJ1-5; no clear D gene. V was shortened by 0 bases and J by 4 bases, with 1 base between the two germline ends. Germline-derived CDR1 and CDR2 are ENHRY and SYGVKD. The CDR3 loop spans 12 amino acids. As DNA, the CDR3 is TGTGCCATCAGTGAGTCTAATCAGCCCCAGCATTTT. Its translation is CAISESNQPQHF.

This clonotype appeared a few times. The chain recombines TRBV20-1 with TRBJ2-5; D ambiguous. Trimming shortened V by 0 bases and J by 0 bases, and 8 bases separated the two germline ends. CDR1 is DFQATT, CDR2 SNEGSKA, per germline (reference sequence). CDR3 length: 14 amino acids. This CDR3 is CSARDVQDQETQYF. The CDR3 DNA follows: TGCAGTGCTAGAGATGTTCAGGACCAAGAGACCCAGTACTTC.

This clonotype was seen only a few times. The chain links TRBV6-5 to TRBJ1-5; 11 bases map to TRBD1. The CDR3 covers 19 residues. The ends lost 6 bases at V and 6 bases at J; junction bases unmatched: 19. Germline lookup yields CDR1 MNHEY and CDR2 SVGAGI. CDR3 sequence reads: CASSHLVDGQGAIGQPQHF. CDR3 DNA sequence: TGTGCCAGCAGCCACCTAGTTGACGGACAGGGGGCTATCGGTCAGCCCCAGCATTTT.

This clonotype appeared many times. The CDR3 coding sequence is TGTGCCAGCAGCCCCCGCAACCGACTAGCGGGGGGGCGCGGCAATGAGCAGTTCTTC. It translates to CASSPRNRLAGGRGNEQFF. V usage is TRBV3-1 and J usage is TRBJ2-1, with TRBD2 matching 14 bases. The J segment lost 6 bases and the V segment lost 4 bases, leaving 14 bases of the junction unmatched. The length of the CDR3 is 19 residues. Looked up from germline, CDR1 is LGHDT and CDR2 is YNNKEL (reference sequence).

This clonotype was recorded a few times. The gene calls are TRBV6-1 and TRBJ2-5; TRBD1 aligns across 8 bases. After removal of 2 bases from V and 5 bases from J, the junction contained 13 bases not matched to a gene. In germline, CDR1 is MNHNS, CDR2 SASEGT. The CDR3 runs 17 residues. The CDR3 DNA reads TGTGCCAGCAGTGAAAAAATTGGGGCAGGGGGCCGGGAGACCCAGTACTTC. Encoded protein: CASSEKIGAGGRETQYF.

This clonotype showed up many times. The V and J genes are TRBV12-3 or TRBV12-4 and TRBJ2-1, with 7 bases aligning to TRBD1. J gave up 1 base and V 3 bases, and 6 bases lay outside the gene matches. This CDR3 has 16 amino acids. CDR3: CASSFGQGVSYNEQFF. In DNA form, the CDR3 reads TGTGCCAGCAGTTTCGGGCAGGGGGTTTCCTACAATGAGCAGTTCTTC.

A word on this clonotype: This may come from a read error, since a much larger clone is one base off. This chain uses TRBV12-2 with TRBJ1-5. TRBV12-2 is annotated as a pseudogene. The CDR3 loop spans 19 amino acids. The CDR3 protein is CVSRRMEPGPPYSNQPQHF. CDR3 sequence (DNA): TGTGTAAGTCGCCGTATGGAACCAGGGCCACCTTATAGCAATCAGCCCCAGCATTTT.

This clonotype was recorded many times. The genes are TRBV2 and TRBJ2-3, with D possibly matching TRBD2 (5 bases). The CDR3 loop spans 16 amino acids. V lost 1 base to trimming and J lost 4 bases, with 15 bases between them. Per the germline V gene, CDR1 is SNHLY and CDR2 is FYNNEI. CDR3 sequence (DNA): TGTGCCAGCAGTGAAGATCGTGCGGGTCTAGCAGATACGCAGTATTTT. Residues: CASSEDRAGLADTQYF.

This clonotype has ten or more counts. The CDR3 region has the DNA TGTGCCAGCATGTTTAGGGCAGGGGGGGGCACTGAAGCTTTCTTT. This sequence encodes CASMFRAGGGTEAFF. V and J are TRBV6-1 and TRBJ1-1; 7 nucleotides agree with TRBD1. The CDR3 is 15 residues long. J lost 4 bases, V lost 7 bases, and 12 bases had no gene match. Germline loops: CDR1 MNHNS, CDR2 SASEGT.

This clonotype was seen many times. V gene TRBV18 combines with J gene TRBJ2-1; tentatively, D is TRBD1 or TRBD2 (6 bases each). Germline CDR1 is KGHSH and CDR2 is LQKENI. The CDR3 is 16 residues long. With 0 bases removed from V and 0 bases from J, the gap between germline ends came to 9 bases. This chain's CDR3 is CASSPPGGSSYNEQFF. The CDR3 DNA is TGTGCCAGCTCACCACCGGGGGGCAGCTCCTACAATGAGCAGTTCTTC.

The rearrangement links TRBV5-1 to TRBJ2-5, with D unclear. In germline, CDR1 is SGHRS, CDR2 YFSETQ. Trimming shortened V by 0 bases and J by 4 bases, and 10 bases separated the two germline ends. CDR3 length equals 14 residues. Here the CDR3 DNA reads TGCGCCAGCAGCTTGGGCCAACTGGTAGAGACCCAGTACTTC. Amino acid sequence: CASSLGQLVETQYF.

This clonotype has a handful of counts. The V gene is TRBV6-1, the J gene TRBJ1-4; 8 bases align to TRBD1. The CDR3 sequence is 14 residues long. The germline V gene encodes CDR1 MNHNS and CDR2 SASEGT. With V trimmed by 5 bases and J by 5 bases, 4 bases remained unmatched. In nucleotides, the CDR3 is TGTGCCAGCAGTTTCCGGACAGGGAATGAAAAACTGTTTTTT. This codes for CASSFRTGNEKLFF.

In its sample, this clonotype was seen many times. The chain is built from TRBV7-2 and TRBJ2-3, with 9 bases identical to TRBD2. This CDR3 has 16 residues. Per germline, CDR1 SGHTA and CDR2 FQGNSA. Germline trimming cut 4 bases from V and 1 base from J; bases unmatched to any gene: 6. The chain's CDR3 is CASSSFSGGGTDTQYF. The CDR3 DNA reads as TGTGCCAGCAGCTCATTTAGCGGGGGAGGCACAGATACGCAGTATTTT.

In this sample, this clonotype turned up a few times. CDR3 in amino acids: CATATRFQETQYF. The CDR3 DNA follows: TGTGCCACAGCAACTAGGTTCCAAGAGACCCAGTACTTC. The chain joins TRBV24-1 to TRBJ2-5, with D possibly matching TRBD2 (5 bases). Trimming left V 10 bases short and J 1 base short, with 12 bases between. CDR3 length: 13 residues. In germline, CDR1 is KGHDR, CDR2 SFDVKD.

This clonotype was detected a few times. The chain couples TRBV19 to TRBJ2-7, with 12 bases that match TRBD1. The CDR3 is made up of 16 amino acids. Germline CDR1 LNHDA, CDR2 SQIVND (reference sequence). V was pared by 5 bases and J by 5 bases, with 10 bases of the junction left unmatched. CDR3 DNA: TGTGCCAGTAGTTTACGACGGGACAGGGGGCGCGACGAGCAGTACTTC. Protein: CASSLRRDRGRDEQYF.

The rearrangement uses TRBV30 and TRBJ2-6; D unresolved. CDR1 and CDR2 (germline): GTSNPN, SVGIG (reference sequence). V lost 0 bases, J lost 5 bases, and 8 bases lay in between. The CDR3 spans 14 residues. In DNA, the CDR3 is TGTGCCTGGAGTGTATCCCCTCGGGCCAACGTCCTGACTTTC. Translated, it gives CAWSVSPRANVLTF.

There are a few counts of this clonotype. J is TRBJ1-6 and V is TRBV29-1; tentatively, D is TRBD1 (5 bases). The CDR3 contains 13 residues. CDR1 and CDR2 (germline): SQVTM, ANQGSEA. V lost 8 bases to trimming and J lost 6 bases, with 14 bases between them. The CDR3 nucleotides read TGCAGCATTCTCACAGGACCTAATTCACCCCTCCACTTT. Protein sequence: CSILTGPNSPLHF.

This clonotype was seen many times. The rearrangement links TRBV27 to TRBJ2-3, with D possibly TRBD1 on 5 matching bases. Germline loops: CDR1 MNHEY, CDR2 SMNVEV (reference sequence). This CDR3 has 14 residues. V dropped 6 bases and J dropped 6 bases, with 16 bases sitting between them. The CDR3 region is CASSQRGVSDTQYF. In DNA form, the CDR3 reads TGTGCCAGCAGCCAAAGGGGTGTTTCGGATACGCAGTATTTT.

The chain recombines TRBV20-1 with TRBJ1-6, with D unclear. Trimming shortened V by 0 bases and J by 9 bases, and 21 bases separated the two germline ends. Germline V gene sequence: CDR1 DFQATT, CDR2 SNEGSKA (reference sequence). This CDR3 region has 17 residues. For the CDR3, the DNA is TGCAGTGCTAGAGATCGAGGGTCTGTTTTTCAAAGTTCACCCCTCCACTTT. It yields the protein CSARDRGSVFQSSPLHF.

The table lists this clonotype with many counts. The rearrangement joins TRBV7-9 to TRBJ1-1, with a tentative D call TRBD1 (6 bases). The CDR3 totals 13 residues. Germline-derived CDR1 and CDR2 are SEHNR and FQNEAQ (reference sequence). The ends were cut back, 2 bases at V and 6 bases at J, with 10 bases in the middle. CDR3 coding DNA: TGTGCCAGCAGCTTACTTCCAGGGGCTGAAGCTTTCTTT. It specifies CASSLLPGAEAFF.

This clonotype has a count of ten or more. The chain has TRBV10-3 and TRBJ1-1; TRBD1 aligns across 7 bases. The V segment lost 6 bases and the J segment 3 bases; nucleotides outside the gene matches: 7. The CDR3 is 14 amino acids. CDR1 and CDR2 (germline): ENHRY, SYGVKD. CDR3 amino acids: CAIRETGDHTEAFF. The DNA of the CDR3 is TGTGCCATCAGGGAAACAGGGGACCACACTGAAGCTTTCTTT.

There are many counts of this clonotype. J is TRBJ1-2 and V is TRBV29-1; 11 bases fit TRBD1. After removal of 7 bases from V and 3 bases from J, the junction contained 1 base not matched to a gene. The germline V gene has CDR1 SQVTM and CDR2 ANQGSEA. The CDR3 sequence is 12 residues long. The CDR3, as DNA: TGCAGCGGGGGACAGGGGGACTATGGCTACACCTTC. Its protein is CSGGQGDYGYTF.